These 5 T cell receptor beta chains were all obtained from the same sample, sequenced in a study of vaccination and CD4 T cells after COVID-19. The Oncomine TCR Beta short-read assay sequenced DNA from cultured CD4+ T cells. Genomic DNA was drawn out of CD4+ T cells grown in culture. TCRdb re-analysed the PCR reads in MiXCR, keeping a single row per CDR3 protein. The sample carries some 9,200 distinct CDR3 sequences, around two fifths recorded once. For these TCRs, the target antigens are not known. This sample's treatment: approximately nine-day PBMC culture with coronavirus spike peptide pools or control peptides (ViraFEST assay). Those CD4+ T cells from the unexposed donor predate the COVID-19 pandemic (2011-2018). Sequences were obtained from CD4+ T cells from blood, cultured in vitro. The source of these receptors is a human donor in good health.

The sample holds a few counts of this clonotype. This rearrangement joins TRBV6-1 to TRBJ1-5; possible D gene TRBD1, 6 bases. The germline gives CDR1 MNHNS, CDR2 SASEGT. The CDR3 has 18 amino acids. V lost 7 bases and J 2 bases, leaving 24 bases between the germline ends. The DNA of the CDR3 is TGTGCCAGCATGTCGGACGCCCGGGGGGCCTCAGGCAATCAGCCCCAGCATTTT. Translation gives CASMSDARGASGNQPQHF.

The chain links TRBV7-9 to TRBJ2-7; 8 nucleotides agree with TRBD1. This CDR3 region has 16 residues. Germline values: CDR1 SEHNR, CDR2 FQNEAQ (reference sequence). J was trimmed by 5 bases and V by 4 bases; bases with no gene match: 13. The DNA of the CDR3 is TGTGCCAGCAGCTCATTTTGGACAGGGACCGGTAACGAGCAGTACTTC. It specifies CASSSFWTGTGNEQYF.

V and J are TRBV20-1 and TRBJ1-1, with D perhaps matching TRBD1 (5 bases). Trimming took off 5 bases at V and 3 bases at J, with 19 bases between the two ends. The germline V gene has CDR1 DFQATT and CDR2 SNEGSKA (reference sequence). CDR3 length: 15 residues. CDR3 coding DNA: TGCAGTGCTCCCGGGGGTGGAGATTTAGACACTGAAGCTTTCTTT. This codes for CSAPGGGDLDTEAFF.

Judged by abundance, this clonotype is medium-sized. The chain employs TRBV7-2 and TRBJ1-3; unclear D gene. V lost 5 bases to trimming and J lost 8 bases, with 10 bases between them. The CDR3 is 12 amino acids. CDR1 is SGHTA and CDR2 is FQGNSA in the germline V gene. This chain's CDR3 is CASSPLRDTIYF. CDR3 DNA: TGTGCCAGCAGCCCGCTGAGGGACACCATATATTTT.

This clonotype was counted only a few times. The chain recombines TRBV6-1 with TRBJ1-2, with D uncertain. V was clipped by 10 bases and J by 5 bases, with 8 bases between them. There are 10 residues in the CDR3. CDR1 MNHNS and CDR2 SASEGT come from the germline V gene. The CDR3 DNA sequence: TGTGCCACCCGGAGGTATGGCTACACCTTC. Translated: CATRRYGYTF.